This T cell receptor (beta chain) comes out of a study of shared clonotypes between healthy human individuals. CDR1 and CDR2 (germline): SQVTM, ANQGSEA. This CDR3 region has 13 residues. V lost 7 bases, J lost 3 bases, and 16 bases lay in between. Terminally differentiated effector memory CD45RA+ cells were excluded by CCR7 positive selection of CD45RO-negative cells. A note on this clone: Its specificity is unknown.

Points from the study as a whole: Non-shared clonotypes had lower generation probabilities than clonotypes shared by all four sorted-subset donors.

Assay used: immunoSEQ multiplex PCR; TCRdb lists only in-frame clones, some missing. The sample includes about 2.1 million clones, 93% seen only once; the top ten take more than 1.5%. Material: naive CD8+ T cells from PBMCs. The chain links TRBV29-1 to TRBJ2-7; perhaps TRBD1 as D (6 bases). The sequence derives from a man between 18 and 29 years old in good health. Some clones in this sample may be carry-over from other donors' samples. Here the CDR3 reads CSARRGSGYEQYF. The CDR3 nucleotides read TGCAGCGCCCGAAGGGGGAGCGGCTACGAGCAGTACTTC.